These 24 T cell receptor beta chains were all obtained from the same sample, sequenced in a study of T cell responses to AZD1222 COVID-19 vaccine. The protocol was immunoSEQ multiplex PCR, while the TCRdb copy is restricted to in-frame clones and leaves out a portion. Seen here are around 99,000 clones, 87% observed once, and the top ten hold roughly 4.3%. Material: peripheral blood, obtained 28 days after the second AZD1222 dose. These receptor sequences come from an adult who received the AZD1222 COVID-19 vaccine.

This chain joins TRBV7-3 and TRBJ2-2; a weak D match, TRBD2 (5 bases). The V and J ends lost 5 bases and 4 bases respectively, with 8 bases between them. This CDR3 is built from 13 residues. Per the germline V gene, CDR1 is SGHTA and CDR2 is FQGTGA. The CDR3 reads CASSLRGTGELFF. The CDR3 coding sequence is TGTGCCAGCAGCCTCCGGGGCACCGGGGAGCTGTTTTTT.

This chain links TRBV5-4 with TRBJ1-1, with unresolved D. Germline V gene sequence: CDR1 SGHNT, CDR2 YYREEE (reference sequence). Trimming took 4 bases from V and 0 from J, leaving 16 bases between them. This CDR3 is built from 16 residues. In DNA, the CDR3 is TGTGCCAGCAGCCCCCCGGTGGTCGGTATGAACACTGAAGCTTTCTTT. This gives the protein CASSPPVVGMNTEAFF.

This chain connects TRBV29-1 to TRBJ2-7, with 9 positions matching TRBD1. Trimming cost V 7 bases and J 2 bases; bases outside gene matches: 9. This CDR3 spans 14 amino acids. In germline, CDR1 is SQVTM, CDR2 ANQGSEA. The CDR3 reads CSAAGTGPPYEQYF. DNA for the CDR3: TGCAGCGCCGCCGGGACAGGGCCCCCCTACGAGCAGTACTTC.

The chain has TRBV7-9 and TRBJ2-1; 15 bases align to TRBD2. This CDR3 region has 19 residues. V lost 5 bases to trimming and J lost 0 bases; unmatched junction nucleotides: 8. CDR1 and CDR2 (germline): SEHNR, FQNEAQ (reference sequence). In DNA form, the CDR3 reads TGTGCCAGCAGCCAGAGGACTAGCGGGAGGGACAGCTCCTACAATGAGCAGTTCTTC. Its protein is CASSQRTSGRDSSYNEQFF.

This chain uses TRBV7-2 with TRBJ2-1; D unclear. The V end was cut by 5 bases, the J end by 13 bases, with 18 bases between. The CDR3 spans 13 residues. Germline CDR1 SGHTA, CDR2 FQGNSA. CDR3 DNA sequence: TGTGCCAGCAGCCCTTATCGGTCTGGAAACCAGTTCTTC. This gives the protein CASSPYRSGNQFF.

The CDR3: CASSLLAGGPNEQFF. DNA for the CDR3: TGTGCCAGCAGTCTGCTAGCGGGGGGGCCCAATGAGCAGTTCTTC. J is TRBJ2-1 and V is TRBV2; 12 bases line up with TRBD2. The CDR3 has 15 amino acids. From germline, CDR1 is SNHLY and CDR2 FYNNEI. After removal of 5 bases from V and 6 bases from J, the junction contained 5 bases not matched to a gene.

This chain links TRBV7-8 with TRBJ1-2, with a tentative D call TRBD1 (6 bases). Trimming pared 3 bases from V and 4 bases from J, leaving 18 bases between. Germline V gives CDR1 SGHVS, CDR2 FQNEAQ. The CDR3 is 16 amino acids. In nucleotides, the CDR3 is TGTGCCAGCAGCTTTGGCCCCCGGGGGGGCGCCTATGGCTACACCTTC. Residues: CASSFGPRGGAYGYTF.

The chain is built from TRBV20-1 and TRBJ2-3; 9 bases match TRBD2. Trimming at V came to 3 bases and at J to 4 bases, leaving 5 bases not matched to a gene. Germline CDR1 reads DFQATT; CDR2 reads SNEGSKA (reference sequence). The CDR3 covers 14 residues. CDR3 in DNA: TGCAGTGCTAGTCGCGGGGGGGTGGCAGATACGCAGTATTTT. The encoded protein is CSASRGGVADTQYF.

This clone was observed a few times. This chain connects TRBV6-4 to TRBJ1-2; D call uncertain. The germline V and J ends were trimmed by 2 bases and 7 bases, with 14 bases remaining between them. CDR1 and CDR2 from the germline V gene are MRHNA and SNTAGT. The CDR3 is 14 residues long. Here the CDR3 reads CASSDGGISSGYTF. Here the CDR3 DNA reads TGTGCCAGCAGTGACGGCGGGATTAGTAGTGGCTACACCTTC.

This sequence joins TRBV18 and TRBJ2-7, with D possibly matching TRBD1 (6 bases). The germline V and J ends were trimmed by 3 bases and 0 bases, with 9 bases remaining between them. Germline CDR1 is KGHSH and CDR2 is LQKENI. This CDR3 contains 14 residues. The CDR3 is CASSPGQYSYEQYF. CDR3 in DNA: TGTGCCAGCTCACCCGGACAGTACTCCTACGAGCAGTACTTC.

The chain carries TRBV19 and TRBJ1-5; the D gene is possibly TRBD1 (6 bases). There are 14 residues in the CDR3. V lost 1 base to trimming and J lost 7 bases, with 11 bases between them. From germline, CDR1 is LNHDA and CDR2 SQIVND (reference sequence). CDR3 protein: CASSIGGGKQPQHF. The CDR3 DNA is TGTGCCAGTAGTATAGGAGGGGGGAAACAGCCCCAGCATTTT. Full variable domain (outside the CDR3, taken from reference TRBV19 and TRBJ1-5): DGGITQSPKYLFRKEGQNVTLSCEQNLNHDAMYWYRQDPGQGLRLIYYSQIVNDFQKGDIAEGYSVSREKKESFPLTVTSAQKNPTAFYLCASSIGGGKQPQHFGDGTRLSIL.

The V and J genes are TRBV9 and TRBJ2-7; D might be TRBD2 (6 bases). There are 14 residues in the CDR3. Germline CDR1 reads SGDLS; CDR2 reads YYNGEE. Trimming cost V 3 bases and J 3 bases, with 13 bases left between them. CDR3 protein: CASSAGGPGYEQYF. The CDR3 DNA sequence: TGTGCCAGCAGCGCCGGGGGACCGGGCTACGAGCAGTACTTC. Variable domain in full (rest from reference TRBV9 and TRBJ2-7): DSGVTQTPKHLITATGQRVTLRCSPRSGDLSVYWYQQSLDQGLQFLIQYYNGEERAKGNILERFSAQQFPDLHSELNLSSLELGDSALYFCASSAGGPGYEQYFGPGTRLTVT.

The chain couples TRBV5-6 to TRBJ1-1; D perhaps matches TRBD1 (6 bases). CDR3 length: 14 amino acids. Trimming left V 0 bases short and J 7 bases short, with 13 bases between. Germline CDR1 SGHDT, CDR2 YYEEEE. The CDR3 DNA sequence: TGTGCCAGCAGCTTGGTGCCGGGGGCGAGTGAAGCTTTCTTT. Translating it yields CASSLVPGASEAFF.

The chain joins TRBV21-1 to TRBJ2-7. TRBV21-1 is a listed pseudogene. The CDR3 runs to 16 residues. The CDR3 region is CASSILPGLTDDEQYF. CDR3 sequence (DNA): TGTGCCAGCAGCATCCTACCGGGGCTGACTGATGACGAGCAGTACTTC.

CDR3 amino acids: CASSEQDYGYTF. The CDR3, as DNA: TGTGCCAGCAGTGAACAGGACTATGGCTACACCTTC. This rearrangement joins TRBV6-1 to TRBJ1-2; D unresolved. The germline gives CDR1 MNHNS, CDR2 SASEGT. Trimming shortened V by 2 bases and J by 3 bases, and 4 bases separated the two germline ends. This CDR3 comprises 12 residues.

The CDR3 DNA reads as TGTGCCTGGGTCCTTGGGACAAAAGGGGGGGCGGATTCACCCCTCCACTTT. Protein sequence: CAWVLGTKGGADSPLHF. The chain combines TRBV30 with TRBJ1-6, with D possibly TRBD1 on 6 matching bases. V gave up 5 bases and J gave up 8 bases, with 25 bases separating them. The CDR3 runs 17 residues. The germline CDR1 and CDR2 sequences are GTSNPN and SVGIG (reference sequence).

This clone was recorded once. The J gene is TRBJ2-2, the V gene TRBV6-5; no reliable D call. Trimming took 1 base from V and 4 from J, leaving 7 bases between them. The CDR3 covers 14 residues. Germline V lookup: CDR1 MNHEY, CDR2 SVGAGI. DNA of the CDR3: TGTGCCAGCAGTTACTTTACAAGCACCGGGGAGCTGTTTTTT. This codes for CASSYFTSTGELFF.

The J gene is TRBJ2-5, the V gene TRBV6-5, with 9 bases fitting TRBD2. From germline, CDR1 is MNHEY and CDR2 SVGAGI. The CDR3 extends over 14 amino acids. V shed 7 bases and J 8 bases; nucleotides not matched to a gene: 11. The CDR3 sequence: CASNTAGGLSTQYF. CDR3 in DNA: TGTGCCAGCAACACAGCGGGGGGACTTAGTACCCAGTACTTC.

The chain combines TRBV6-5 with TRBJ1-1; D gene uncertain. Looked up from germline, CDR1 is MNHEY and CDR2 is SVGAGI. The CDR3 contains 15 residues. Deletions cut 2 bases from V and 2 bases from J, with 12 bases between. As DNA, the CDR3 is TGTGCCAGCAGTTACGTGGGGAGGGTAAACACTGAAGCTTTCTTT. This sequence encodes CASSYVGRVNTEAFF.

V is TRBV5-1 and J is TRBJ1-3; D remains ambiguous. The germline CDR1 and CDR2 sequences are SGHRS and YFSETQ. The CDR3 is 13 residues long. V was cut by 4 bases and J by 11 bases, with 16 bases left in between. This CDR3 is CASSTEPPGAIYF. The CDR3 DNA reads TGCGCCAGCAGCACCGAGCCACCGGGAGCCATATATTTT.

The V and J genes are TRBV11-3 and TRBJ1-1, with 7 bases matching TRBD1. After removal of 1 base from V and 6 bases from J, the junction contained 8 bases not matched to a gene. Germline loops: CDR1 SGHNT, CDR2 YENEEA. The CDR3 is 15 amino acids. The DNA for the CDR3 is TGTGCCAGCAGCTTAGGGGGAACCGGGACAGCTGAAGCTTTCTTT. It encodes CASSLGGTGTAEAFF. The complete variable domain, with remaining parts taken from reference TRBV11-3 and TRBJ1-1, reads EAGVVQSPRYKIIEKKQPVAFWCNPISGHNTLYWYLQNLGQGPELLIRYENEEAVDDSQLPKDRFSAERLKGVDSTLKIQPAELGDSAVYLCASSLGGTGTAEAFFGQGTRLTVV.

Concerning this clone itself: Other DNA sequences of this sample code for an identical CDR3. The chain carries TRBV5-1 and TRBJ2-5; TRBD2 aligns across 11 bases. V lost 4 bases and J lost 2; bases outside the gene matches: 4. This CDR3 spans 15 amino acids. The germline V gene encodes CDR1 SGHRS and CDR2 YFSETQ. The CDR3 DNA follows: TGCGCCAGCAGCCTCGGGACTAGCGGACAAGAGACCCAGTACTTC. Its translation is CASSLGTSGQETQYF.

The chain combines TRBV27 with TRBJ2-1; D remains ambiguous. The ends were cut back, 5 bases at V and 12 bases at J, with 26 bases in the middle. Germline V lookup: CDR1 MNHEY, CDR2 SMNVEV (reference sequence). There are 16 residues in the CDR3. CDR3 protein: CASSPEPRIYTVTQFF. The CDR3 DNA reads TGTGCCAGCAGTCCCGAACCCCGGATTTACACAGTCACGCAGTTCTTC.

V and J are TRBV6-8 and TRBJ1-5, with TRBD1 matching 8 bases. With V trimmed by 6 bases and J by 1 base, 11 bases remained unmatched. The CDR3 contains 17 residues. Germline CDR1 is MNHGY and CDR2 is SAAAGT. The CDR3 bases are TGTGCCAGCAGACGCCGACAGGGGACTCCAAGCAATCAGCCCCAGCATTTT. It specifies CASRRRQGTPSNQPQHF.